The rows below give T cell receptor beta chains drawn from one sample of a study of blood T cell repertoires in COVID-19. Sequencing used immunoSEQ multiplex PCR; TCRdb keeps in-frame clones, though not all of them. In the table there are 70,000 to 75,000 clones, about 82% of which are singletons. Sequenced material: peripheral blood. These receptors were taken from a woman in her sixties with acute or convalescent COVID-19. The CDR3 runs from the conserved cysteine through the conserved F or W. The D gene is left open where the match is weak. Clone size, where shown, is once, few, many, or a class for clones that have expanded.

J gene: TRBJ2-7
D gene: NA
V gene: TRBV4-2
clone size: NA
CDR3 DNA: TGTGCCAGCAGCACCCGGGACACAGCATCCTACGAGCAGTACTTC
CDR3 protein: CASSTRDTASYEQYF

J gene: TRBJ2-1
D gene: TRBD1
V gene: TRBV11-2
clone size: NA
CDR3 DNA: TGTGCCAGCAGCTCCGTCCTGACAGGGAGCTCCTACAATGAGCAGTTCTTC
CDR3 protein: CASSSVLTGSSYNEQFF

J gene: TRBJ2-4
D gene: NA
V gene: TRBV27
clone size: NA
CDR3 DNA: TGTGCCAGCAGTTTTGGCCAGGCAAGGGCCAAAAACATTCAGTACTTC
CDR3 protein: CASSFGQARAKNIQYF

J gene: TRBJ2-7
D gene: NA
V gene: TRBV3-1/TRBV3-2
clone size: NA
CDR3 DNA: TGTGCCAGCAGCCAAAGCCCCTACGAGCAGTACTTC
CDR3 protein: CASSQSPYEQYF

J gene: TRBJ1-1
D gene: NA
V gene: TRBV14
clone size: few
CDR3 DNA: TGTGCCAGCAGCCAAGAAACGGGATCAACTGAAGCTTTCTTT
CDR3 protein: CASSQETGSTEAFF

J gene: TRBJ1-2
D gene: NA
V gene: TRBV4-1
clone size: NA
CDR3 DNA: TGCGCCAGCAGCCAATCGGGTGGCTACACCTTC
CDR3 protein: CASSQSGGYTF

J gene: TRBJ2-3
D gene: TRBD2
V gene: TRBV7-2
clone size: NA
CDR3 DNA: TGTGCCAGCAGCCCAAGCGGGGGGTCGGTGGCGCAGTATTTT
CDR3 protein: CASSPSGGSVAQYF

J gene: TRBJ2-2
D gene: NA
V gene: TRBV5-5
clone size: NA
CDR3 DNA: TGTGCCAGCAGCTTGGCCTCCACCGGGGAGCTGTTTTTT
CDR3 protein: CASSLASTGELFF

J gene: TRBJ2-1
D gene: TRBD2
V gene: TRBV7-3
clone size: few
CDR3 DNA: TGTGCCAGCAGCCCCCGGACGCGGGAGCGCAACAATGAGCAGTTCTTC
CDR3 protein: CASSPRTRERNNEQFF

J gene: TRBJ1-1
D gene: NA
V gene: TRBV19
clone size: NA
CDR3 DNA: TGTGCCAGTAAAGGGGATAACACTGAAGCTTTCTTT
CDR3 protein: CASKGDNTEAFF

J gene: TRBJ1-2
D gene: TRBD1
V gene: TRBV7-9
clone size: NA
CDR3 DNA: TGTGCCAGCAGCCGGGACAGGGAGGCTAACTATGGCTACACCTTC
CDR3 protein: CASSRDREANYGYTF

J gene: TRBJ1-6
D gene: TRBD1
V gene: TRBV10-3
clone size: once
CDR3 DNA: TGTGCCATCAGGAAGACAGGGACAAATTCACCCCTCCACTTT
CDR3 protein: CAIRKTGTNSPLHF

J gene: TRBJ1-5
D gene: NA
V gene: TRBV4-2
clone size: NA
CDR3 DNA: TGTGCCAGCAGCCGAGGCGACGGCAATCAGCCCCAGCATTTT
CDR3 protein: CASSRGDGNQPQHF

J gene: TRBJ2-1
D gene: TRBD2
V gene: TRBV5-1
clone size: NA
CDR3 DNA: TGCGCCAGCAACAGCGGGGGCTCCAATGAGCAGTTCTTC
CDR3 protein: CASNSGGSNEQFF

J gene: TRBJ1-1
D gene: TRBD1
V gene: TRBV18
clone size: NA
CDR3 DNA: TGTGCCAGCTCACTGGGACAGGGGGCTTCGAACACTGAAGCTTTCTTT
CDR3 protein: CASSLGQGASNTEAFF

J gene: TRBJ1-2
D gene: NA
V gene: TRBV4-1
clone size: NA
CDR3 DNA: TGCGCCAGCACCCACAACGGTGGTGGCTACACCTTC
CDR3 protein: CASTHNGGGYTF

J gene: TRBJ2-1
D gene: NA
V gene: TRBV7-9
clone size: NA
CDR3 DNA: TGTGCCAGCAGCCTCAGCTCGGAGGAGCAGTTCTTC
CDR3 protein: CASSLSSEEQFF

J gene: TRBJ2-1
D gene: TRBD1
V gene: TRBV5-1
clone size: NA
CDR3 DNA: TGCGCCAGCAGCTCGGGACAGACGGTCTACAATGAGCAGTTCTTC
CDR3 protein: CASSSGQTVYNEQFF

J gene: TRBJ1-1
D gene: NA
V gene: TRBV5-4
clone size: NA
CDR3 DNA: TGTGCCAGCAGCTTAGACAGCCGGGCGAACACTGAAGCTTTCTTT
CDR3 protein: CASSLDSRANTEAFF

J gene: TRBJ2-7
D gene: NA
V gene: TRBV9
clone size: NA
CDR3 DNA: TGTGCCAGCAGCGTACAGGGGGGAGTCTACGAGCAGTACTTC
CDR3 protein: CASSVQGGVYEQYF

J gene: TRBJ1-1
D gene: TRBD1
V gene: TRBV28
clone size: NA
CDR3 DNA: TGTGCCAGCAGGACGGACAGGGTAAGCACTGAAGCTTTCTTT
CDR3 protein: CASRTDRVSTEAFF

J gene: TRBJ2-7
D gene: TRBD2
V gene: TRBV5-1
clone size: NA
CDR3 DNA: TGCGCCAGCAGCTTGAACAGCGGGAACTCCTACGAGCAGTACTTC
CDR3 protein: CASSLNSGNSYEQYF

J gene: TRBJ2-3
D gene: NA
V gene: TRBV6-5
clone size: few
CDR3 DNA: TGTGCCAGCAGTTCCCGCAGGAATCCAGGGGCAGATACGCAGTATTTT
CDR3 protein: CASSSRRNPGADTQYF

J gene: TRBJ2-4
D gene: NA
V gene: TRBV27
clone size: NA
CDR3 DNA: TGTGCCAGCAGTTTCCGGCAGGGCTGGGCCAAAAACATTCAGTACTTC
CDR3 protein: CASSFRQGWAKNIQYF

J gene: TRBJ2-3
D gene: TRBD2
V gene: TRBV2
clone size: NA
CDR3 DNA: TGTGCCAGCAGGTCGGGACTAGCGGTGGGCGGGGGCACAGATACGCAGTATTTT
CDR3 protein: CASRSGLAVGGGTDTQYF

J gene: TRBJ2-2
D gene: NA
V gene: TRBV27
clone size: once
CDR3 DNA: TGTGCCAGCAGTTTAAGATGGCCTGGGACAGCGGGTTCCGGGGAGCTGTTTTTT
CDR3 protein: CASSLRWPGTAGSGELFF

J gene: TRBJ1-2
D gene: NA
V gene: TRBV6-5
clone size: NA
CDR3 DNA: TGTGCCAGCAGTACAGGACCCTATGGCTACACCTTC
CDR3 protein: CASSTGPYGYTF

J gene: TRBJ2-7
D gene: NA
V gene: TRBV6-6
clone size: NA
CDR3 DNA: TGTGCCAGCAGTCCCCTCGGTGCCCTGGGCTCCGAGCAGTACTTC
CDR3 protein: CASSPLGALGSEQYF

J gene: TRBJ2-2
D gene: NA
V gene: TRBV28
clone size: once
CDR3 DNA: TGTGCCAGCAGTGTGCGGCGGTCGAACACCGGGGAGCTGTTTTTT
CDR3 protein: CASSVRRSNTGELFF

J gene: TRBJ1-5
D gene: NA
V gene: TRBV6-6
clone size: few
CDR3 DNA: TGTGCCAGCAAAGACCCGACAATTCAGAATCAGCCCCAGCATTTT
CDR3 protein: CASKDPTIQNQPQHF

J gene: TRBJ2-1
D gene: NA
V gene: TRBV29-1
clone size: NA
CDR3 DNA: TGCAGCGTTGGCCCCGGTAGTGAGCAGTTCTTC
CDR3 protein: CSVGPGSEQFF

J gene: TRBJ2-5
D gene: TRBD2
V gene: TRBV20-1
clone size: once
CDR3 DNA: TGCAGTGCTAGTCCTTTGACTAGCTGGGAGACCCAGTACTTC
CDR3 protein: CSASPLTSWETQYF

J gene: TRBJ1-2
D gene: TRBD1
V gene: TRBV28
clone size: few
CDR3 DNA: TGTGCCAGCAGTTTGGGACAGAACTATGGCTACACCTTC
CDR3 protein: CASSLGQNYGYTF

J gene: TRBJ1-1
D gene: TRBD1
V gene: TRBV6-5
clone size: NA
CDR3 DNA: TGTGCCAGCAGGCCGGGACAGACATACACTGAAGCTTTCTTT
CDR3 protein: CASRPGQTYTEAFF

J gene: TRBJ2-7
D gene: NA
V gene: TRBV9
clone size: NA
CDR3 DNA: TGTGCTAGCAGCGTAGATCCGGGGGTGAGGGAGCAGTACTTC
CDR3 protein: CASSVDPGVREQYF

J gene: TRBJ1-2
D gene: NA
V gene: TRBV30
clone size: few
CDR3 DNA: TGTGCCTGGAGTGCAGGGGCCGGCTACACCTTC
CDR3 protein: CAWSAGAGYTF

J gene: TRBJ1-4
D gene: TRBD1
V gene: TRBV6-1
clone size: NA
CDR3 DNA: TGTGCCAGCAGTGATCGGGACAGGCGTGAAAAACTGTTTTTT
CDR3 protein: CASSDRDRREKLFF

J gene: TRBJ1-4
D gene: NA
V gene: TRBV30
clone size: NA
CDR3 DNA: TGTGCCTGGAGTGTACAACCGGGAGAAAAACTGTTTTTT
CDR3 protein: CAWSVQPGEKLFF

J gene: TRBJ1-6
D gene: NA
V gene: TRBV3-1/TRBV3-2
clone size: NA
CDR3 DNA: TGTGCCAGCAGCGGCGGGGCAGGGCACTATAATTCACCCCTCCACTTT
CDR3 protein: CASSGGAGHYNSPLHF

J gene: TRBJ1-6
D gene: NA
V gene: TRBV3-1/TRBV3-2
clone size: few
CDR3 DNA: TGTGCCAGCAGCCAAGCACAGAATTCACCCCTCCACTTT
CDR3 protein: CASSQAQNSPLHF

J gene: TRBJ1-2
D gene: TRBD1
V gene: TRBV7-9
clone size: NA
CDR3 DNA: TGTGCCAGCAGCTCCCGCAAAGCAGGGACAGCTAACTATGGCTACACCTTC
CDR3 protein: CASSSRKAGTANYGYTF